What follows are 3 T cell receptor beta chains derived from one specimen sequenced in a study of blood T cells in healthy people across ages (dated by TCRdb to between 2014 and 2017). The receptor library was made with 5' RACE. The run used an Illumina HiSeq 2500. A second roughly 6 to 12 cycle PCR used a sample-barcoded 5' primer and a J-beta primer mix. TCRdb reworked the public reads: Q25 trimming with fastp, MiXCR clone assembly, productive beta chains retained. Rows are unified per CDR3 protein, each entry keeping the most common DNA and genes. The sample table holds almost 550,000 distinct CDR3 sequences, of which 24% were seen once. The top ten hold approximately 8.7% of the sample. This sample also appeared in a second study, on T cells of mothers and their children.

Sequencing was performed on blood. The source is a boy between 10 and 17 years old in good health.

The chain couples TRBV24-1 to TRBJ2-5; the D is unclear. The CDR3 is 14 amino acids. Germline assignment: CDR1 KGHDR and CDR2 SFDVKD. V lost 1 base and J lost 2, with 7 bases in between. CDR3 DNA sequence: TGTGCCACCAGTGATTTCACCAAGCAAGAGACCCAGTACTTC. It translates to CATSDFTKQETQYF.

This clonotype was counted a few times. V and J are TRBV7-8 and TRBJ2-4; 8 nucleotides agree with TRBD1. CDR1 is SGHVS, CDR2 FQNEAQ, per germline. The V gene end was trimmed by 8 bases and the J gene end by 3 bases; junction bases not matched to a gene: 6. The CDR3 is 14 amino acids. In DNA form, the CDR3 reads TGTGCCAGCCGTACAGGGGGTAACAAAAACATTCAGTACTTC. This gives the protein CASRTGGNKNIQYF.

In this sample, this clonotype turned up a few times. This rearrangement joins TRBV3-1 to TRBJ2-5; the D gene is possibly TRBD2 (5 bases). V lost 1 base and J 5 bases, leaving 11 bases between the germline ends. The CDR3 extends over 14 amino acids. Germline values: CDR1 LGHDT, CDR2 YNNKEL (reference sequence). This chain's CDR3 is CASSQVDSGETQYF. The CDR3 coding sequence is TGTGCCAGCAGCCAAGTGGACTCCGGGGAGACCCAGTACTTC.